These 16 T cell receptor beta chains were sequenced from one sample in a study of cytomegalovirus exposure and HLA in healthy donors. The PCR had 60 Vbeta and 13 Jbeta primers. Generated by immunoSEQ multiplex PCR, the TCRdb table keeps only in-frame clones and is missing some. The repertoire consists of 150,000 to 200,000 clones, with 79% occurring once and the leading ten covering approximately 4.7%. The sample comprised PBMCs. The source is a woman in her thirties in good health and CMV-seropositive.

This chain joins TRBV7-8 and TRBJ2-1; 7 nucleotides match TRBD1. Trimming removed 4 bases from V and 4 bases from J; junction bases left unmatched: 10. Germline CDR1 reads SGHVS; CDR2 reads FQNEAQ. The CDR3 runs 16 residues. CDR3 in amino acids: CASSSHRDSGYNEQFF. The CDR3 nucleotides read TGTGCCAGCAGCTCCCACCGGGACAGCGGTTACAATGAGCAGTTCTTC.

The gene calls are TRBV7-7 and TRBJ2-3, with 8 bases fitting TRBD1. Unmatched junction bases numbered 9, after V lost 3 bases and J lost 1 base. The germline V gene has CDR1 SSHAT and CDR2 FNYEAQ (reference sequence). The CDR3 is 17 amino acids. The CDR3 sequence is CASSLGHPGQGTDTQYF. In DNA, the CDR3 is TGTGCCAGCAGCTTGGGGCACCCGGGACAGGGCACAGATACGCAGTATTTT.

This chain's CDR3 is CASSLRTGYETQYF. As DNA, the CDR3 is TGCGCCAGCAGCCTGAGGACAGGGTACGAGACCCAGTACTTC. V is TRBV4-1 and J is TRBJ2-5, with 8 bases matching TRBD1. V gave up 4 bases and J gave up 5 bases; unmatched junction bases: 6. The CDR3 has 14 amino acids. Germline CDR1 MGHRA, CDR2 YSYEKL.

The genes are TRBV11-2 and TRBJ2-7; D not certain. The ends were cut back, 1 base at V and 4 bases at J, with 8 bases in the middle. The CDR3 is 13 amino acids. CDR1 and CDR2 (germline): SGHAT, FQNNGV. The CDR3 is CASSLVPRYEQYF. CDR3 in DNA: TGTGCCAGCAGCTTAGTCCCCAGATACGAGCAGTACTTC.

The genes are TRBV5-1 and TRBJ1-2; a weak D match, TRBD1 (6 bases). Germline V lookup: CDR1 SGHRS, CDR2 YFSETQ. The CDR3 sequence is 13 residues long. The V end was cut by 4 bases, the J end by 8 bases, with 15 bases between. The DNA for the CDR3 is TGCGCCAGCAGCCAAGACAGGTTACGAGGCTACACCTTC. Translation gives CASSQDRLRGYTF.

The table lists this clone with a few counts. This chain uses TRBV6-5 with TRBJ1-1; TRBD1 aligns across 9 bases. The CDR3 totals 14 residues. Trimming took 6 bases from V and 8 from J; bases not matched to a gene: 10. Germline assignment: CDR1 MNHEY and CDR2 SVGAGI. The CDR3 loop reads CASRLTGGGTEAFF. The CDR3 DNA follows: TGTGCCAGCAGGTTGACAGGGGGAGGGACAGAAGCTTTCTTT.

This clone was seen once. The V gene is TRBV13, the J gene TRBJ2-7; 8 bases are shared with TRBD1. V lost 4 bases, J lost 4 bases, and 9 bases stayed unmatched. The CDR3 extends over 15 amino acids. Germline loops: CDR1 PRHDT, CDR2 FYEKMQ (reference sequence). CDR3 nucleotide sequence: TGTGCCAGCAGCTCGAAGGGGACAGGTTCATACGAGCAGTACTTC. Encoded protein: CASSSKGTGSYEQYF.

In DNA, the CDR3 is TGTGCCAGTAGTGACGACGGGTTGGGAAACACCATATATTTT. Amino acids: CASSDDGLGNTIYF. V usage is TRBV19 and J usage is TRBJ1-3; D gene unclear. The CDR3 length is 14 residues. The V gene's germline CDR1 is LNHDA and CDR2 SQIVND (reference sequence). Deletions cut 5 bases from V and 4 bases from J, with 12 bases between. Full variable domain (remainder filled in from reference TRBV19 and TRBJ1-3): DGGITQSPKYLFRKEGQNVTLSCEQNLNHDAMYWYRQDPGQGLRLIYYSQIVNDFQKGDIAEGYSVSREKKESFPLTVTSAQKNPTAFYLCASSDDGLGNTIYFGEGSWLTVV.

In nucleotides, the CDR3 is TGTGCCAGCAGCTTAGTTTGGGTAGCGGGAGGGCCCCCGACGGGTAATGAGCAGTTCTTC. Its protein is CASSLVWVAGGPPTGNEQFF. The chain joins TRBV11-3 to TRBJ2-1; 11 bases map to TRBD2. In germline, CDR1 is SGHNT, CDR2 YENEEA. V shed 1 base, J shed 7 bases, and the junction held 18 bases outside the gene matches. The length of the CDR3 is 20 residues.

The chain has TRBV2 and TRBJ2-7; perhaps TRBD2 as D (6 bases). This CDR3 is built from 17 residues. The germline V gene encodes CDR1 SNHLY and CDR2 FYNNEI. Trimming shortened V by 6 bases and J by 0 bases, and 21 bases separated the two germline ends. Written as DNA, the CDR3 is TGTGCCAGCAGAGGACAACTTAATGGACTAAGCTCCTACGAGCAGTACTTC. The encoded protein is CASRGQLNGLSSYEQYF.

The CDR3 reads CAWAGMNTGELFF. CDR3 nucleotide sequence: TGTGCCTGGGCGGGTATGAACACCGGGGAGCTGTTTTTT. This chain uses TRBV30 with TRBJ2-2; D may be TRBD2 (5 bases). This CDR3 region has 13 residues. Trimming left V 5 bases short and J 1 base short, with 8 bases between. CDR1 and CDR2 from the germline V gene are GTSNPN and SVGIG (reference sequence).

The genes are TRBV6-5 and TRBJ1-6; D is undetermined. Germline assignment: CDR1 MNHEY and CDR2 SVGAGI. Trimming removed 4 bases from V and 9 bases from J, with 10 bases in between. CDR3 length: 13 residues. Here the CDR3 reads CASSLEGSSPLHF. The CDR3 DNA follows: TGTGCCAGCAGTTTGGAAGGGAGTTCACCCCTCCACTTT.

The V and J genes are TRBV19 and TRBJ2-7; D may be TRBD2 (5 bases). This CDR3 spans 14 amino acids. V lost 7 bases, J lost 2 bases, and 15 bases lay in between. Germline CDR1 is LNHDA and CDR2 is SQIVND (reference sequence). In nucleotides, the CDR3 is TGTGCCAGTACCCAGAGAGGGAGACCCTACGAGCAGTACTTC. It translates to CASTQRGRPYEQYF.

The V and J genes are TRBV5-4 and TRBJ2-3, with 8 bases identical to TRBD2. CDR1 is SGHNT and CDR2 is YYREEE in the germline V gene (reference sequence). The CDR3 consists of 16 residues. V gave up 0 bases and J gave up 2 bases; unmatched junction bases: 5. Written as DNA, the CDR3 is TGTGCCAGCAGCTTGGGAGCGGGAGAGGCCACAGATACGCAGTATTTT. Amino acid sequence: CASSLGAGEATDTQYF.

The CDR3, as DNA: TGTGCCAGCGGGGAACAGGGGGCAGAAGGGTCCTACGAGCAGTACTTC. It translates to CASGEQGAEGSYEQYF. The gene calls are TRBV27 and TRBJ2-7; 9 bases line up with TRBD1. Germline lookup yields CDR1 MNHEY and CDR2 SMNVEV (reference sequence). This CDR3 has 16 amino acids. V dropped 8 bases and J dropped 1; count of bases not matched to a gene: 12.

The rearrangement uses TRBV14 and TRBJ1-1; D unclear. The V and J ends lost 1 base and 1 base respectively, with 7 bases between them. The germline V gene has CDR1 SGHDN and CDR2 FVKESK. There are 14 residues in the CDR3. This CDR3 is CASSQGSGNTEAFF. Here the CDR3 DNA reads TGTGCCAGCAGCCAAGGGTCCGGGAACACTGAAGCTTTCTTT. Full variable domain (rest looked up from reference TRBV14 and TRBJ1-1): EAGVTQFPSHSVIEKGQTVTLRCDPISGHDNLYWYRRVMGKEIKFLLHFVKESKQDESGMPNNRFLAERTGGTYSTLKVQPAELEDSGVYFCASSQGSGNTEAFFGQGTRLTVV.